This TCR beta chain was captured by sequencing in a study of blood T cell repertoires in COVID-19. On the study more broadly: Recovery meant two consecutive negative NP/OP PCR tests, professional clearance, or resolved symptoms. The analysed material was cDNA or gDNA that came from T cells, B-cell-depleted T cells, or PBMCs. The United States, Italy and Spain provided the acute and convalescent COVID-19 samples.

The junction had 9 bases not matched to a gene; V was cut back by 4 bases and J by 3 bases. Germline V gives CDR1 ENHRY, CDR2 SYGVKD. CDR3 length: 15 amino acids. Original processing methods: Using reference gene primer amplification, nucleated cell counts were estimated. The assay was immunoSEQ multiplex PCR, and TCRdb's table has in-frame clones only and misses some. V and J calls and clone size are as listed in that table; D and trimming were resolved from the DNA. The table lists over 200,000 clones, roughly nine tenths of them singletons. The sample comprised PBMCs or T cells enriched from blood (not recorded which). V is TRBV10-3 and J is TRBJ2-7, with 7 bases lining up with TRBD1. The receptor's source is a woman between 50 and 59 years old in a cohort exposed to, infected with or recovered from COVID-19 (not recorded which). CDR3 coding DNA: TGTGCCATCAGTGCGGACCCCGGGACAGTCTACGAGCAGTACTTC. Translation: CAISADPGTVYEQYF.